Included here is one T cell receptor beta chain sequence, with context. The CDR3 has 14 residues. Sequencing was performed with immunoSEQ multiplex PCR; in TCRdb, only in-frame clones are kept and a portion is missing. Of some 120,000 clones detected, approximately 94% appear once; the ten largest clones hold 6.2%. The sample originates from a study of T cell changes during pregnancy in multiple sclerosis. The gene calls are TRBV21-1 and TRBJ1-1; the D call of TRBD1 is as the table states it, not checked on the DNA. TRBV21-1 is a pseudogene segment. This material consisted of peripheral blood, taken before pregnancy. This clonotype was sampled from a female donor with multiple sclerosis, enrolled in a pregnancy study. The CDR3 region is CASSKGTGGTEAFF. DNA of the CDR3: TGTGCCAGCAGCAAAGGGACAGGGGGCACTGAAGCTTTCTTT.